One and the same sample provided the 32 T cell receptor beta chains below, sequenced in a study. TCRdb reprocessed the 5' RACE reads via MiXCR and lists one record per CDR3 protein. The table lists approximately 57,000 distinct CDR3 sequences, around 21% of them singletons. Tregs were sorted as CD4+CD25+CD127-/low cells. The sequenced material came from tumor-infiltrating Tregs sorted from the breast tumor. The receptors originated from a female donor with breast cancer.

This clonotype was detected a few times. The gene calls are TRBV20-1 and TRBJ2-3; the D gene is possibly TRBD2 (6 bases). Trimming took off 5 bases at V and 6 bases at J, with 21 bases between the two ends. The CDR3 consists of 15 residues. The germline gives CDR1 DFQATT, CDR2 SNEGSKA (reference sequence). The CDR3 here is CSAPMAERVSDTQYF. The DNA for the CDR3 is TGCAGTGCTCCCATGGCGGAGCGGGTCTCGGATACGCAGTATTTT.

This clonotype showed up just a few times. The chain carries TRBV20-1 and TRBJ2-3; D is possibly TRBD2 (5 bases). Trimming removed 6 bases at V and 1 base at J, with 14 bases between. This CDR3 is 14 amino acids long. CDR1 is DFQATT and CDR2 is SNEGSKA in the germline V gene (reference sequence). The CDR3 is CSAIPEVGTDTQYF. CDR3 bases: TGCAGTGCCATCCCGGAGGTTGGCACAGATACGCAGTATTTT.

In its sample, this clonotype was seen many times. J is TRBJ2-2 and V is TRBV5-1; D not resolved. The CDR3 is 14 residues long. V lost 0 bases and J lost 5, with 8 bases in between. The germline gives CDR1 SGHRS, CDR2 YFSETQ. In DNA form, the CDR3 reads TGCGCCAGCAGCTTGGCCGGAGAAACCGGGGAGCTGTTTTTT. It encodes CASSLAGETGELFF.

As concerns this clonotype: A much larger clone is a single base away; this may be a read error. CDR3 DNA: TGCGCCAGCAGCTTGGTGTTATTTACCCCAGATACGCAGTATTTT. It translates to CASSLVLFTPDTQYF. The genes are TRBV5-1 and TRBJ2-3; no reliable D call. There are 15 residues in the CDR3. Germline V gives CDR1 SGHRS, CDR2 YFSETQ. The V end was cut by 0 bases, the J end by 4 bases, with 12 bases between.

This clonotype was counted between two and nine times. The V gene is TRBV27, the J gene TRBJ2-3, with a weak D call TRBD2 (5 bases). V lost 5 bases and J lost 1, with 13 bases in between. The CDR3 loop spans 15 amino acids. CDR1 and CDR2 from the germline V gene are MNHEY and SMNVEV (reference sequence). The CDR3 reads CASSPRGSGTDTQYF. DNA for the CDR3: TGTGCCAGCAGTCCCCGTGGTAGCGGCACAGATACGCAGTATTTT.

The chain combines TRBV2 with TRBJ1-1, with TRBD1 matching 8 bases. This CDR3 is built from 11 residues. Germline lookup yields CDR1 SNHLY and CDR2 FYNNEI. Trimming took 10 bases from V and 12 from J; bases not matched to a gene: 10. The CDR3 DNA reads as TGTGCCACCGGACAGGGAATGGGAACTTTCTTT. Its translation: CATGQGMGTFF.

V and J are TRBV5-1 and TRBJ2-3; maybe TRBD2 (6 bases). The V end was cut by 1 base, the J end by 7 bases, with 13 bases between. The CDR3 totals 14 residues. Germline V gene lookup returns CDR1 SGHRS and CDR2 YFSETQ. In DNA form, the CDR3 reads TGCGCCAGCAGCTTGTCGGGGGATATTAATACGCAGTATTTT. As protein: CASSLSGDINTQYF. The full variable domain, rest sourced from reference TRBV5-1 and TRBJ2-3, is KAGVTQTPRYLIKTRGQQVTLSCSPISGHRSVSWYQQTPGQGLQFLFEYFSETQRNKGNFPGRFSGRQFSNSRSEMNVSTLELGDSALYLCASSLSGDINTQYFGPGTRLTVL.

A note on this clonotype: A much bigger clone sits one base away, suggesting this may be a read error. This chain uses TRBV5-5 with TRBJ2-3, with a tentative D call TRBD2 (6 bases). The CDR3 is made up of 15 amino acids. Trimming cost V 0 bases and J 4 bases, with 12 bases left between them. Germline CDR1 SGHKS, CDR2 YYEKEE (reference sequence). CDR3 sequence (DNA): TGTGCCAGCAGCTTGGAGGCAGCTAGCGCAGATACGCAGTATTTT. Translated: CASSLEAASADTQYF.

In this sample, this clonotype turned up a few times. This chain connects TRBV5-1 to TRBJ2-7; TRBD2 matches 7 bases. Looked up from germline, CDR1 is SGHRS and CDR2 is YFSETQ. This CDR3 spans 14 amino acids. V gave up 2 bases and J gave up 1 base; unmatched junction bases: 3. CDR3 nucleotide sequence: TGCGCCAGCAGCTTAACTAGCGAGTCCTACGAGCAGTACTTC. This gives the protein CASSLTSESYEQYF.

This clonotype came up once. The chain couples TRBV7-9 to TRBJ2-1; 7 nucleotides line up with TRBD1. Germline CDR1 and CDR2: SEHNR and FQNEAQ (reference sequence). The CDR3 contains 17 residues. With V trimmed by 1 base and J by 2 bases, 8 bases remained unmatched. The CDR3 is CASSLGGTVPPYNEQFF. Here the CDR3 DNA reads TGTGCCAGCAGCTTAGGTGGGACAGTACCCCCCTACAATGAGCAGTTCTTC.

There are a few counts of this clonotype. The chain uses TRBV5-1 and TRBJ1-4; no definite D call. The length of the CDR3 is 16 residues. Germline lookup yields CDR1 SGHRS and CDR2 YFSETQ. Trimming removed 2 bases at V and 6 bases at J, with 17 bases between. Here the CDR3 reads CASSFRGQRPDEKLFF. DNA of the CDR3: TGCGCCAGCAGCTTCCGGGGTCAGAGGCCGGATGAAAAACTGTTTTTT.

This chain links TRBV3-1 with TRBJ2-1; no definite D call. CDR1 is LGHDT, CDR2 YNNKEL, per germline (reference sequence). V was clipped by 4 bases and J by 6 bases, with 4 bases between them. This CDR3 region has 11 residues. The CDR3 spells CASSRTNEQFF. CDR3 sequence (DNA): TGTGCCAGCAGCCGAACCAATGAGCAGTTCTTC.

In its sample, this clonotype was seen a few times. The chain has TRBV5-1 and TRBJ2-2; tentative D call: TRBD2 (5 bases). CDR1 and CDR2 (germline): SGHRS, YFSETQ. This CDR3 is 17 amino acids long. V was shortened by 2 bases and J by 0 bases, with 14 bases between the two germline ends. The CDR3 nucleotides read TGCGCCAGCAGCTTCGGACGGCAGACTACGAACACCGGGGAGCTGTTTTTT. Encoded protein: CASSFGRQTTNTGELFF.

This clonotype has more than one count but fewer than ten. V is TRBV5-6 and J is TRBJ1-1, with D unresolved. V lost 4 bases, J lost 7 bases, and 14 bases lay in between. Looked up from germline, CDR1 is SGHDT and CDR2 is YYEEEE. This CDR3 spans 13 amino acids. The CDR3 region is CASSRREAIEAFF. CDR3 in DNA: TGTGCCAGCAGCCGGAGGGAGGCCATTGAAGCTTTCTTT.

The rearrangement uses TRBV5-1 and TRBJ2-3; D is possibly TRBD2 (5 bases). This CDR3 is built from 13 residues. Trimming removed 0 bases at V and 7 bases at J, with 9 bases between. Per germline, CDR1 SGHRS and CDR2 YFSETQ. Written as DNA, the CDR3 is TGCGCCAGCAGCTTGGAGGGCGGGCATACGCAGTATTTT. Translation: CASSLEGGHTQYF.

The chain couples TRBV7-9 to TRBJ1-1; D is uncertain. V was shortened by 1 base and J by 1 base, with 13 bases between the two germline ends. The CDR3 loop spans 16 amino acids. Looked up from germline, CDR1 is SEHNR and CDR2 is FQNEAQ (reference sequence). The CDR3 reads CASSLVSRRTNTEAFF. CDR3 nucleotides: TGTGCCAGCAGCTTAGTCTCACGGCGCACGAACACTGAAGCTTTCTTT.

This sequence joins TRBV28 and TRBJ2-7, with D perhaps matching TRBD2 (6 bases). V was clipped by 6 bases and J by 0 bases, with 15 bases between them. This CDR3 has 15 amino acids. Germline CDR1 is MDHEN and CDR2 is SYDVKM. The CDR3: CASSFGDSLSYEQYF. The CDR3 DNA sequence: TGTGCCAGCAGCTTCGGGGACTCCCTCTCCTACGAGCAGTACTTC.

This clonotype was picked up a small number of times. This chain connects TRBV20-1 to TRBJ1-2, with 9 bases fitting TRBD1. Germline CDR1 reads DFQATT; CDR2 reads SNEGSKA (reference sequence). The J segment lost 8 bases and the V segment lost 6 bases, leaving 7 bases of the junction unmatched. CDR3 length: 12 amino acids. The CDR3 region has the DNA TGCAGTGCCCCGGACAGGGGAAAGGGCTACACCTTC. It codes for CSAPDRGKGYTF.

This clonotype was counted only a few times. CDR3: CSAGLTGTYGYTF. CDR3 sequence (DNA): TGCAGTGCTGGACTGACTGGTACCTATGGCTACACCTTC. The rearrangement joins TRBV20-1 to TRBJ1-2; D uncertain. CDR1 DFQATT and CDR2 SNEGSKA come from the germline V gene (reference sequence). CDR3 length: 13 amino acids. Trimming took 5 bases from V and 4 from J, leaving 14 bases between them.

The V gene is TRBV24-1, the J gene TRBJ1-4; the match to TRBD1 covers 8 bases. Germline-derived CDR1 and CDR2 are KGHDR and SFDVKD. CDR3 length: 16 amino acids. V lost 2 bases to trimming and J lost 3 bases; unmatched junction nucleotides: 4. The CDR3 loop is CATSDSTGGANEKLFF. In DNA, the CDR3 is TGTGCCACCAGTGATTCAACAGGGGGTGCTAATGAAAAACTGTTTTTT.

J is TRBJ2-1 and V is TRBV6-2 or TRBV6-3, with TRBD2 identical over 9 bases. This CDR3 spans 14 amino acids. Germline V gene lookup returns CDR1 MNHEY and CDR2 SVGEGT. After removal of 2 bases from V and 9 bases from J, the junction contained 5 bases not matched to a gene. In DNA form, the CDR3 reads TGTGCCAGCAGTTACAGGTCTAGCGGGGTTGAGCAGTTCTTC. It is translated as CASSYRSSGVEQFF.

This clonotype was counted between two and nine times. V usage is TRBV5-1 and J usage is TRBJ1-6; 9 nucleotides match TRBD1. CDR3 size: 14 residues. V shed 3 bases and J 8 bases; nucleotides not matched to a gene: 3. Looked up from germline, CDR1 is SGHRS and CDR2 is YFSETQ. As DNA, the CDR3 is TGCGCCAGCAGCTCGGACAGGGGCGATTCACCCCTCCACTTT. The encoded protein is CASSSDRGDSPLHF.

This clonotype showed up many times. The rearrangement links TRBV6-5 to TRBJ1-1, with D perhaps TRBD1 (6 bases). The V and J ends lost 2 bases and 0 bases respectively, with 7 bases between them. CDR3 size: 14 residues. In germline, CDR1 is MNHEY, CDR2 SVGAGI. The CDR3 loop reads CASSYQGLNTEAFF. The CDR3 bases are TGTGCCAGCAGTTACCAGGGGTTGAACACTGAAGCTTTCTTT.

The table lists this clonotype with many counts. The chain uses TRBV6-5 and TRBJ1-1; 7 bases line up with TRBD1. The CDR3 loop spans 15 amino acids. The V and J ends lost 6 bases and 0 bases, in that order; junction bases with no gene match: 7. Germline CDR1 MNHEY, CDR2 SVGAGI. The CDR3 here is CASRDFGTVNTEAFF. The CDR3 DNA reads TGTGCCAGCAGGGACTTCGGGACAGTGAACACTGAAGCTTTCTTT.

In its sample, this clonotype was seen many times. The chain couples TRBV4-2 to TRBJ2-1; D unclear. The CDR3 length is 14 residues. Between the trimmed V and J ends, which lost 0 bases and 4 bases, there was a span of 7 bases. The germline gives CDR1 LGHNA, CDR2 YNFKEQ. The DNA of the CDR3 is TGTGCCAGCAGCCAAGATGACCGATACAATGAGCAGTTCTTC. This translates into CASSQDDRYNEQFF.

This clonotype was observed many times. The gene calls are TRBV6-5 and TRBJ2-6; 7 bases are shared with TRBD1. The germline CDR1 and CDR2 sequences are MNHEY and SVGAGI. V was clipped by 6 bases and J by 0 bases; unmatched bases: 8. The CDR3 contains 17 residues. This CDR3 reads CASRRDRSNSGANVLTF. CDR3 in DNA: TGTGCCAGCAGACGGGACAGAAGCAACTCTGGGGCCAACGTCCTGACTTTC.

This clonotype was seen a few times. CDR3 sequence: CSVGGTSSADTQYF. The CDR3 nucleotides are TGCAGCGTTGGTGGGACTAGCAGCGCAGATACGCAGTATTTT. The chain employs TRBV29-1 and TRBJ2-3; TRBD2 agrees at 9 bases. The CDR3 contains 14 residues. The germline V gene has CDR1 SQVTM and CDR2 ANQGSEA. With 4 bases clipped from V and 4 bases from J, the junction kept 6 bases outside the gene matches.

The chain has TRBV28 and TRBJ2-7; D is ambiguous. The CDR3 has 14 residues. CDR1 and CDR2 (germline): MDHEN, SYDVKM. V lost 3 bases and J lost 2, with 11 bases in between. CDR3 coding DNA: TGTGCCAGCAGTTTGGAACACCCCACCTACGAGCAGTACTTC. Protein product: CASSLEHPTYEQYF.

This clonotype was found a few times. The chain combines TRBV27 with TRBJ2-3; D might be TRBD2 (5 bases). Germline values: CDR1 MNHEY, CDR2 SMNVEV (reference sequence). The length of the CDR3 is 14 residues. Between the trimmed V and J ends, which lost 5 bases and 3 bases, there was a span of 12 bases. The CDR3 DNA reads TGTGCCAGCAGTATACGGACTCCTACAGATACGCAGTATTTT. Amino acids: CASSIRTPTDTQYF.

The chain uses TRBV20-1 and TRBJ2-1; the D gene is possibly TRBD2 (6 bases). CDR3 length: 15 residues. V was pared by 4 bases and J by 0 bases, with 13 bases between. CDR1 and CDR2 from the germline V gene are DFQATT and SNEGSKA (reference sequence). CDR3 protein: CSATRAGLSYNEQFF. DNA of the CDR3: TGCAGTGCTACTAGAGCGGGCCTCTCCTACAATGAGCAGTTCTTC.

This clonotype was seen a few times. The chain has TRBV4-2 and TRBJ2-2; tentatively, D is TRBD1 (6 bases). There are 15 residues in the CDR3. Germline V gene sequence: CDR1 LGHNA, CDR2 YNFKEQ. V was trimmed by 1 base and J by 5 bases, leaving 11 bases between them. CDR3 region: CASSQGRQGTGELFF. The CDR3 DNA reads TGTGCCAGCAGCCAAGGCCGGCAGGGGACCGGGGAGCTGTTTTTT.

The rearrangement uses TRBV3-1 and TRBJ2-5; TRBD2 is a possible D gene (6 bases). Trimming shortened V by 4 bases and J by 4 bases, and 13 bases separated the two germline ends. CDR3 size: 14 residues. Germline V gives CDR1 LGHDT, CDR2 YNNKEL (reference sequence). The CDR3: CASSLDYSGETQYF. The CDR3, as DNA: TGTGCCAGCAGCCTAGACTATAGCGGAGAGACCCAGTACTTC.